Shown below are 5 T cell receptor beta chains from a single sample sequenced in a study of tumor-infiltrating lymphocytes in primary liver carcinoma. Production of TCR beta cDNA used roughly 480 ng total RNA together with a constant-region primer. Library construction for TCR beta comprised three nested multiplex PCR rounds performed with slightly modified ARM-PCR. The first two PCR rounds used TRBV1-TRBV30 forward primers with a C-beta reverse primer, roughly 10 cycles each. TCRdb re-derived calls from the multiplex PCR reads in MiXCR, one entry per CDR3 protein. Of about 37,000 distinct CDR3 sequences in the sample, 75% were seen once. It was from approximately 20-30 mg of unsorted bulk tissue that RNA and DNA were co-extracted. What was sequenced was tumor-adjacent normal liver tissue. These receptors were obtained from a man aged 40-49 years with primary liver carcinoma and hepatitis B virus infection.

Concerning this clonotype itself: A much larger clone differs by one base, so this may be a read error. The CDR3 nucleotides are TGTGCCGGTAGTATAGTCGGGACTAGCGGACTCTCCTACAATGAGCAGTTCTTC. Amino acid sequence: CAGSIVGTSGLSYNEQFF. The chain is built from TRBV19 and TRBJ2-1; TRBD2 aligns across 11 bases. The CDR3 loop spans 18 amino acids. Germline CDR1 LNHDA, CDR2 SQIVND (reference sequence).

Points on this clonotype: A much larger clone lies one base from this, so it may be a read error. The chain is built from TRBV5-1 and TRBJ2-5, with D possibly being TRBD1 or TRBD2 (6 bases each). The V gene's germline CDR1 is SGHRS and CDR2 YFSETQ. The CDR3 spans 15 residues. The CDR3 sequence is CARSFRGPLQETQYF. CDR3 sequence (DNA): TGCGCCAGAAGCTTTCGGGGGCCATTACAAGAGACCCAGTACTTC.

Turning to this clonotype: Given the absence of the conserved phenylalanine or tryptophan at the CDR3 end, a read error is likely. It is unclear where the CDR3 begins or ends on the DNA, so no DNA is shown, and the CDR3 is as TCRdb lists it. V is TRBV30 and J is TRBJ1-1; the DNA was not used to check the table's D call, TRBD1. CDR1 and CDR2 from the germline V gene are GTSNPN and SVGIG (reference sequence). The CDR3 contains 13 residues when both ends are counted. CDR3 amino acids: CAWSRGGLTETFL.

The rearrangement links TRBV4-1 to TRBJ2-1, with D hard to call. This CDR3 has 16 amino acids. The V and J ends lost 1 base and 4 bases respectively, with 14 bases between them. Germline CDR1 and CDR2: MGHRA and YSYEKL. CDR3 nucleotides: TGCGCCAGCAGCCAAGCCTACGTACTCCCATACAATGAGCAGTTCTTC. It specifies CASSQAYVLPYNEQFF.

As to this clonotype: The junction departs from the called germline gene at one end, perhaps through a read error. The V gene is TRBV4-3, the J gene TRBJ2-6; D is possibly TRBD2 (6 bases). This CDR3 has 17 amino acids. Germline CDR1 and CDR2: LGHNA and YSLEER. CDR3 sequence: CASSQDGSGRGTNVMIF. The CDR3 region has the DNA TGCGCCAGCAGCCAAGATGGGTCGGGGCGCGGGACCAACGTCATGATTTTC.